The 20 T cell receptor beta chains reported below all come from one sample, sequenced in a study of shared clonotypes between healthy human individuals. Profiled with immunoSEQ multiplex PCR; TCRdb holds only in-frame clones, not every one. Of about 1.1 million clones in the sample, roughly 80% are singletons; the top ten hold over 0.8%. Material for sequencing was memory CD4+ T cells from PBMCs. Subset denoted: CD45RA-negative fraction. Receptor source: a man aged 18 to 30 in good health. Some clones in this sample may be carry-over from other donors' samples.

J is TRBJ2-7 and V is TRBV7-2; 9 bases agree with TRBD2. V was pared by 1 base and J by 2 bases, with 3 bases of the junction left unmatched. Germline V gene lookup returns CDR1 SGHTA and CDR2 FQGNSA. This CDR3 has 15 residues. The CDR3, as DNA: TGTGCCAGCAGCTTAGACGCTAGCGGGGCCTACGAGCAGTACTTC. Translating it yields CASSLDASGAYEQYF. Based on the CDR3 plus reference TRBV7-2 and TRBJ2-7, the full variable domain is GAGVSQSPSNKVTEKGKDVELRCDPISGHTALYWYRQSLGQGLEFLIYFQGNSAPDKSGLPSDRFSAERTGGSVSTLTIQRTQQEDSAVYLCASSLDASGAYEQYFGPGTRLTVT.

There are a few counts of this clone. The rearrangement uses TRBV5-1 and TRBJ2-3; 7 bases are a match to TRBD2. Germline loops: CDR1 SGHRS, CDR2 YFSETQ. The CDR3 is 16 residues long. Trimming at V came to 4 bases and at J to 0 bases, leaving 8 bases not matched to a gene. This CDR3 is CASSGNGGRSTDTQYF. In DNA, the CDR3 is TGCGCCAGCAGCGGAAATGGCGGGAGAAGCACAGATACGCAGTATTTT.

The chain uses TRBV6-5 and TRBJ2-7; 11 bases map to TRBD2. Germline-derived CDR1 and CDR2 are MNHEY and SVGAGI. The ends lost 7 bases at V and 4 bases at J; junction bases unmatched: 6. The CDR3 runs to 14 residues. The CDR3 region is CASTTSGRGYEQYF. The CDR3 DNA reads TGTGCCAGCACAACTAGCGGGAGAGGGTACGAGCAGTACTTC.

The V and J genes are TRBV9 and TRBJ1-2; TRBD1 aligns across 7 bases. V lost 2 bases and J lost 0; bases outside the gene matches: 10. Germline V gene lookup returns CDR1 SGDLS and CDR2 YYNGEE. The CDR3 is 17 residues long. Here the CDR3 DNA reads TGTGCCAGCAGCGTTAGTCGACAGGGAAACTCTAACTATGGCTACACCTTC. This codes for CASSVSRQGNSNYGYTF.

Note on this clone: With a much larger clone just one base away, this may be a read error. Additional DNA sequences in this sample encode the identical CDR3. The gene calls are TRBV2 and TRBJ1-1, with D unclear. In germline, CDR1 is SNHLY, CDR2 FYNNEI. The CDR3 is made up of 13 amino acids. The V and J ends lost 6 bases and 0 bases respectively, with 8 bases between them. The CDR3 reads CASSPEVNTEAFF. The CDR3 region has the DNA TGTGCCAGCAGCCCGGAAGTGAACACTGAAGCTTTCTTT.

CDR3 region: CASSFKDGQPQHF. CDR3 DNA sequence: TGTGCCAGCAGCTTCAAGGATGGTCAGCCCCAGCATTTT. This chain links TRBV5-8 with TRBJ1-5; D remains unclear. V dropped 2 bases and J dropped 6 bases, with 9 bases sitting between them. This CDR3 contains 13 residues. Germline CDR1 and CDR2: SGHTS and YDEGEE.

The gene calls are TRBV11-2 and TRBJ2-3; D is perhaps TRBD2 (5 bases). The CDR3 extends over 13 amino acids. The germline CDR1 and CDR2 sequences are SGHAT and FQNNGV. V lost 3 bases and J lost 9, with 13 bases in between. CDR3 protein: CASSFGVTGTQYF. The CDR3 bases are TGTGCCAGCAGCTTTGGTGTAACGGGGACGCAGTATTTT.

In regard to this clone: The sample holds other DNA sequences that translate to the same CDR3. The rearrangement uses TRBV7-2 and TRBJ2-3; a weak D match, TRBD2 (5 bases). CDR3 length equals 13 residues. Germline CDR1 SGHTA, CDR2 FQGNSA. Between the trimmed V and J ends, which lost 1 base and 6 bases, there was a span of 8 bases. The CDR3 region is CASSLEWEDTQYF. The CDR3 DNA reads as TGTGCCAGCAGCTTAGAGTGGGAGGATACGCAGTATTTT. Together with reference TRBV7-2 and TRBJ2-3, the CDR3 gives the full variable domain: GAGVSQSPSNKVTEKGKDVELRCDPISGHTALYWYRQSLGQGLEFLIYFQGNSAPDKSGLPSDRFSAERTGGSVSTLTIQRTQQEDSAVYLCASSLEWEDTQYFGPGTRLTVL.

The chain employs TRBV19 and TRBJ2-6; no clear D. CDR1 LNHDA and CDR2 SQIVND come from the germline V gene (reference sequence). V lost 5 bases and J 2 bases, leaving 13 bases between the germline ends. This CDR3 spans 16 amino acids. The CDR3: CASSYPQQTGANVLTF. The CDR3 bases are TGTGCCAGTAGTTACCCGCAGCAGACTGGGGCCAACGTCCTGACTTTC. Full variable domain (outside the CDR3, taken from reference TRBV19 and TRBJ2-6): DGGITQSPKYLFRKEGQNVTLSCEQNLNHDAMYWYRQDPGQGLRLIYYSQIVNDFQKGDIAEGYSVSREKKESFPLTVTSAQKNPTAFYLCASSYPQQTGANVLTFGAGSRLTVL.

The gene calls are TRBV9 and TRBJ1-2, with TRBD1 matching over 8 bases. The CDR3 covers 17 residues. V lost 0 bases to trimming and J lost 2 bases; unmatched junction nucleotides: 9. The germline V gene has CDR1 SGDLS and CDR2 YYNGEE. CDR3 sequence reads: CASSVGFAAGGNYGYTF. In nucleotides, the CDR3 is TGTGCCAGCAGCGTAGGGTTTGCGGCAGGGGGCAACTATGGCTACACCTTC.

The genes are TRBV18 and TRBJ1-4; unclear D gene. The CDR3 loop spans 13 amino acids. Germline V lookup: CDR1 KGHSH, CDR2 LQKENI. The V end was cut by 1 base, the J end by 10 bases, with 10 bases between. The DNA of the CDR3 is TGTGCCAGCTCACCACTAGGGCCGGGAAAACTGTTTTTT. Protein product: CASSPLGPGKLFF.

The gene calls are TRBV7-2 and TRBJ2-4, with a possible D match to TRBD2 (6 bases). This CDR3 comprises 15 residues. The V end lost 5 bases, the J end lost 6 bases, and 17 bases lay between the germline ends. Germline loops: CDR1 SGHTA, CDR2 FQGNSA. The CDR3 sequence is CASSDRDWGINIQYF. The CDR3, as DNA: TGTGCCAGCAGCGACCGGGACTGGGGGATAAACATTCAGTACTTC. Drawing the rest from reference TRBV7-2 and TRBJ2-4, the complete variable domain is GAGVSQSPSNKVTEKGKDVELRCDPISGHTALYWYRQSLGQGLEFLIYFQGNSAPDKSGLPSDRFSAERTGGSVSTLTIQRTQQEDSAVYLCASSDRDWGINIQYFGAGTRLSVL.

The CDR3 nucleotides are TGTGCCAGCAGTGACTCATATGGTCAGCCCCAGCATTTT. Amino acid sequence: CASSDSYGQPQHF. The chain links TRBV6-4 to TRBJ1-5; D gene uncertain. Between the trimmed V and J ends, which lost 0 bases and 6 bases, there was a span of 6 bases. CDR1 is MRHNA and CDR2 is SNTAGT in the germline V gene. CDR3 length: 13 amino acids.

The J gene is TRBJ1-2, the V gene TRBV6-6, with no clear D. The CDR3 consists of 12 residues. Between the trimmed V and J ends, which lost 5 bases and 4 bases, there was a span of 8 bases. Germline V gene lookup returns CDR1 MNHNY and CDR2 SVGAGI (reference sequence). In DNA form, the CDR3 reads TGTGCCAGCAGTACGGAGAGCTATGGCTACACCTTC. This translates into CASSTESYGYTF.

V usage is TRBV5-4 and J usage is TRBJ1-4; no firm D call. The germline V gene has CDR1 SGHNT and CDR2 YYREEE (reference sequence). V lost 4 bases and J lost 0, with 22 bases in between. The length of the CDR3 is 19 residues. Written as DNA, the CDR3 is TGTGCCAGCAGCCAGCGGCCCCCGGCGCCTTCTGCAACTAATGAAAAACTGTTTTTT. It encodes CASSQRPPAPSATNEKLFF.

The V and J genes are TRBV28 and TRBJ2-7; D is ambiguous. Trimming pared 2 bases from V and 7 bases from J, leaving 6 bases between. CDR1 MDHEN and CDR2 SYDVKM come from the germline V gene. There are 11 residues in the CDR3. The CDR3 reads CASSLKVEQYF. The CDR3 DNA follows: TGTGCCAGCAGTTTAAAAGTAGAGCAGTACTTC.

The CDR3 protein is CASSPFSGTGVYGYTF. CDR3 coding DNA: TGTGCCAGCAGCCCCTTTTCCGGGACAGGGGTCTATGGCTACACCTTC. The J gene is TRBJ1-2, the V gene TRBV14; 10 bases are shared with TRBD1. From germline, CDR1 is SGHDN and CDR2 FVKESK. CDR3 length equals 16 residues. The junction had 9 bases not matched to a gene; V was cut back by 4 bases and J by 4 bases.

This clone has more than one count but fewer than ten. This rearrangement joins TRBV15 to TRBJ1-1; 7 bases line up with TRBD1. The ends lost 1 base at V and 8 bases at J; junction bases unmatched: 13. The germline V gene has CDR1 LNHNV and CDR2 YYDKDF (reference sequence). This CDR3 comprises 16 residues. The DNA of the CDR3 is TGTGCCACCAGCAGAGGAACACAGGGGCCCACAGGCGAAGCTTTCTTT. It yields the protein CATSRGTQGPTGEAFF.

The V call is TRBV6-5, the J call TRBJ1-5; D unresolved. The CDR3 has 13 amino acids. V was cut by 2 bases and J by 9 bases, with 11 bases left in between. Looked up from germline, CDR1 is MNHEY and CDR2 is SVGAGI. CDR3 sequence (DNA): TGTGCCAGCAGTTACCGGAGGGAATCGCCCCAGCATTTT. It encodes CASSYRRESPQHF.

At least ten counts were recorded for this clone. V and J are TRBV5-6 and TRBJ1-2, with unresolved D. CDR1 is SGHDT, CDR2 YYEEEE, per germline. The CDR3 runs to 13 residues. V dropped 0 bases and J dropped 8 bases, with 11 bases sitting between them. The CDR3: CASSLVLLRGYTF. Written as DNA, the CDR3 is TGTGCCAGCAGCTTGGTACTTCTCAGGGGCTACACCTTC.